This T cell receptor beta chain emerged from a study of siplizumab effects on memory and regulatory T cells. In the case of this clone: No antigen is known for it.

The assay covered some 100,000 TCR templates per sample. Data came from immunoSEQ multiplex PCR; TCRdb stores just in-frame clones and leaves some out. The sample consists of about 69,000 clones, over 70% of them appearing once. Points from the study as a whole: Proliferating siplizumab-culture Treg suppressive function went unconfirmed. To unstimulated subsets, only a minor fraction of alloreactive clones could be mapped. Naive T cells, seemingly more diverse than memory cells, seemed major alloresponse contributors.

The CDR3 runs to 15 residues. V lost 2 bases to trimming and J lost 4 bases; unmatched junction nucleotides: 7. Germline V gene lookup returns CDR1 GTSNPN and CDR2 SVGIG (reference sequence). Input material: Tregs sorted from blood. The TCR comes from a human donor in good health. The rearrangement joins TRBV30 to TRBJ2-5; 10 bases match TRBD1. The CDR3: CAWSFDRTGGETQYF. The CDR3 nucleotides read TGTGCCTGGAGTTTTGACCGGACAGGGGGAGAGACCCAGTACTTC.